These 18 T cell receptor beta chains share one sample of origin, sequenced in a study of T-cell memory formation after mild COVID-19. TCRdb independently ran MiXCR on the 5' RACE reads; one entry per CDR3 protein. The data hold about 430,000 distinct CDR3 sequences, with around 17% observed a single time. Sequencing used PBMCs or a T cell subset sorted from them (not recorded which). These receptors were taken from a young man who had mild COVID-19 (a few samples of this study predate the infection). Cell type and time point are not known.

This chain links TRBV6-5 with TRBJ1-4; D unresolved. Trimming pared 6 bases from V and 11 bases from J, leaving 13 bases between. The germline V gene has CDR1 MNHEY and CDR2 SVGAGI. The CDR3 contains 12 residues. The CDR3 loop is CASSPGTRKLFF. The CDR3 DNA sequence: TGTGCCAGCAGCCCCGGAACCCGGAAACTGTTTTTT.

This chain links TRBV20-1 with TRBJ1-1, with D tentatively TRBD1 (5 bases). The CDR3 covers 14 residues. The V end was cut by 5 bases, the J end by 1 base, with 14 bases between. The germline CDR1 and CDR2 sequences are DFQATT and SNEGSKA (reference sequence). The CDR3 DNA follows: TGCAGTGCTGTCGGGGCCGTTGGGAACACTGAAGCTTTCTTT. Protein product: CSAVGAVGNTEAFF.

This clonotype has just a few counts. The genes are TRBV7-6 and TRBJ1-2; 9 nucleotides agree with TRBD1. The CDR3 consists of 14 residues. The J segment lost 0 bases and the V segment lost 8 bases, leaving 4 bases of the junction unmatched. CDR1 is SGHVS, CDR2 FNYEAQ, per germline. The CDR3: CASETGGTNYGYTF. CDR3 in DNA: TGTGCCAGCGAAACAGGGGGCACTAACTATGGCTACACCTTC.

The chain couples TRBV10-2 to TRBJ2-7, with D perhaps matching TRBD2 (5 bases). The CDR3 runs to 11 residues. Trimming shortened V by 7 bases and J by 6 bases, and 10 bases separated the two germline ends. Germline lookup yields CDR1 WSHSY and CDR2 SAAADI. In DNA, the CDR3 is TGCGCCAGCAAGCTAGGGAGCGAGCAGTACTTC. Protein sequence: CASKLGSEQYF.

The chain has TRBV11-2 and TRBJ2-5; D remains ambiguous. Trimming stripped 0 bases from V and 0 bases from J, with 2 bases between. The CDR3 loop spans 13 amino acids. Per germline, CDR1 SGHAT and CDR2 FQNNGV. The CDR3 loop is CASSLEYQETQYF. CDR3 sequence (DNA): TGTGCCAGCAGCTTAGAGTACCAAGAGACCCAGTACTTC.

This clonotype was seen a handful of times. CDR3 nucleotides: TGTGCTAGTGGTTTGGTACAAGAGACCCAGTACTTC. Its protein product is CASGLVQETQYF. J is TRBJ2-5 and V is TRBV12-5; D remains unclear. Germline values: CDR1 LGHNT, CDR2 FRNRAP. The V gene lost 0 bases and the J gene lost 2 bases, with 1 base spanning the gap. CDR3 length: 12 amino acids.

The chain links TRBV7-9 to TRBJ1-1; D is perhaps TRBD1 (5 bases). V was trimmed by 4 bases and J by 4 bases, leaving 19 bases between them. The CDR3 contains 16 residues. Germline CDR1 SEHNR, CDR2 FQNEAQ (reference sequence). The DNA for the CDR3 is TGTGCCAGCAGCTCCGTGAGGGCCAGGGCGGTCACTGAAGCTTTCTTT. Its translation is CASSSVRARAVTEAFF.

The J gene is TRBJ2-3, the V gene TRBV12-3 or TRBV12-4, with D perhaps assigned TRBD1 or TRBD2 (6 bases each). CDR3 length equals 14 residues. Trimming took off 10 bases at V and 4 bases at J, with 18 bases between the two ends. In DNA, the CDR3 is TGTGCCAACACCCTTCCGGGGGCGGCAGATACGCAGTATTTT. Protein sequence: CANTLPGAADTQYF.

The chain uses TRBV7-6 and TRBJ1-3; D is unresolved. The CDR3 consists of 14 residues. V lost 1 base, J lost 4 bases, and 8 bases lay in between. Germline CDR1 reads SGHVS; CDR2 reads FNYEAQ. The DNA of the CDR3 is TGTGCCAGCAGCTTAGACCATGGGGGAAACACCATATATTTT. It codes for CASSLDHGGNTIYF.

This chain uses TRBV4-2 with TRBJ2-7, with 11 bases fitting TRBD1. Germline lookup yields CDR1 LGHNA and CDR2 YNFKEQ. V trimming: 0 bases; J trimming: 6 bases; junction bases outside the gene matches: 7. The CDR3 length is 16 residues. The DNA for the CDR3 is TGTGCCAGCAGCCAAGAGCTCGGACAGGGGGCAAGCGAGCAGTACTTC. Amino acids: CASSQELGQGASEQYF.

The CDR3, as DNA: TGTGCCAGCAGTTCACTCCGGGACAGGACTCCCTACGAGCAGTACTTC. Translating it yields CASSSLRDRTPYEQYF. The J gene is TRBJ2-7, the V gene TRBV27; TRBD1 matches 8 bases. The CDR3 covers 16 residues. Germline V gene data show CDR1 as MNHEY and CDR2 as SMNVEV (reference sequence). Germline trimming cut 4 bases from V and 2 bases from J; bases unmatched to any gene: 10.

This rearrangement joins TRBV20-1 to TRBJ2-6, with D possibly TRBD2 on 5 matching bases. The CDR3 sequence is 15 residues long. V lost 3 bases and J 0 bases, leaving 9 bases between the germline ends. The germline V gene encodes CDR1 DFQATT and CDR2 SNEGSKA (reference sequence). CDR3 amino acids: CSASPRDSGANVLTF. The DNA of the CDR3 is TGCAGTGCTAGCCCCCGGGACTCTGGGGCCAACGTCCTGACTTTC.

The chain recombines TRBV4-3 with TRBJ2-3; no firm D call. V was trimmed by 0 bases and J by 6 bases, leaving 7 bases between them. The CDR3 spans 13 residues. CDR1 and CDR2 from the germline V gene are LGHNA and YSLEER. This CDR3 is CASSQDKVDTQYF. The CDR3 region has the DNA TGCGCCAGCAGCCAAGATAAGGTGGATACGCAGTATTTT.

The V and J genes are TRBV27 and TRBJ2-7; TRBD2 matches 7 bases. This CDR3 has 14 amino acids. CDR1 MNHEY and CDR2 SMNVEV come from the germline V gene (reference sequence). With 6 bases clipped from V and 5 bases from J, the junction kept 10 bases outside the gene matches. Here the CDR3 DNA reads TGTGCCAGCAGCCCCTCGGGGGGATACGACGAGCAGTACGTC. Its protein is CASSPSGGYDEQYV.

This rearrangement joins TRBV20-1 to TRBJ2-5; 7 bases fit TRBD2. Germline V gene sequence: CDR1 DFQATT, CDR2 SNEGSKA (reference sequence). The CDR3 contains 12 residues. V was pared by 1 base and J by 5 bases, with 1 base of the junction left unmatched. The CDR3 DNA is TGCAGTGCTAGAGTGGGGGGGGAGACCCAGTACTTC. Its protein is CSARVGGETQYF.

This clonotype has ten or more counts. The J gene is TRBJ1-1, the V gene TRBV6-2 or TRBV6-3; D is ambiguous. The CDR3 is 17 residues long. CDR1 MNHEY and CDR2 SVGEGT come from the germline V gene. Trimming removed 4 bases at V and 0 bases at J, with 18 bases between. CDR3 bases: TGTGCCAGCAGTTCCCTAAAGGGTTCTTTTATGAACACTGAAGCTTTCTTT. This sequence encodes CASSSLKGSFMNTEAFF.

This clonotype was detected only a few times. CDR3 sequence (DNA): TGCGCCACCAGTCCGGGACAGGCGAGCGGGGAGCTGTTTTTT. Its protein is CATSPGQASGELFF. The chain joins TRBV5-1 to TRBJ2-2; 8 bases align to TRBD1. Germline-derived CDR1 and CDR2 are SGHRS and YFSETQ. The CDR3 runs 14 residues. Trimming took 9 bases from V and 7 from J; bases not matched to a gene: 11.

This clonotype has more than one count but fewer than ten. The chain combines TRBV5-1 with TRBJ2-7, with TRBD1 matching over 8 bases. Looked up from germline, CDR1 is SGHRS and CDR2 is YFSETQ. V lost 5 bases and J lost 3; bases outside the gene matches: 7. This CDR3 region has 14 residues. The CDR3 is CASRDREKSYEQYF. DNA for the CDR3: TGCGCCAGCAGGGACAGGGAGAAGAGCTACGAGCAGTACTTC.